Listed below are T cell receptor beta chains from one sample, sequenced in a study of regulatory T cells in long-lasting Graves disease. TCRdb reprocessed the multiplex PCR reads with MiXCR, giving one entry per CDR3 protein. The sample carries a few hundred thousand distinct CDR3 sequences, more than 15% recorded once. These data also featured in a second study, about T cells in Graves' hyperthyroidism and ophthalmopathy.

Sequencing was performed on peripheral blood mononuclear cells (PBMCs), taken at new diagnosis, from a patient treated with antithyroid drugs. These receptors originate from a young woman with Graves disease. CDR3s include the opening cysteine and the closing phenylalanine or tryptophan. The D gene is left open where the match is weak. Clone size is given for some rows only: seen once, a few or many times, or a class if the clone is expanded.

NA	TRBJ1-6	TRBV10-3	NA	TGTGCCATCAGTGCAGCTACTAATTCACCCCTCCACTTT	CAISAATNSPLHF
many	TRBJ1-5	TRBV3-1	TRBD1	TGTGCCAGCAGCACCTACAGGGGGGCCCAGCATTTT	CASSTYRGAQHF
few	TRBJ2-6	TRBV7-3	NA	TGTGCCAGCAGCTTAACGGTACGGGGAGGCTCTGGGGCCAACGTCCTGACTTTC	CASSLTVRGGSGANVLTF
many	TRBJ1-5	TRBV19	NA	TGTGCCAGTAGTAGGGGCAGGTCAGATCAGCCCCAGCATTTT	CASSRGRSDQPQHF
NA	TRBJ1-5	TRBV20-1	NA	TGCAGTGCTAGAGACGGGGGTAGGGGGGGTCAGCCCCAGCATTTT	CSARDGGRGGQPQHF
NA	TRBJ1-2	TRBV2	TRBD1	TGTGCCAGCAGTGATCCCCGGGACAGGAATGGCTACACCTTC	CASSDPRDRNGYTF
many	TRBJ1-2	TRBV20-1	NA	TGCAGTGCTAGAGGGGGCGTGGGGGGCCCAAACTATGGCTACACCTTC	CSARGGVGGPNYGYTF
NA	TRBJ2-5	TRBV7-9	NA	TGTGCCAGCAGCTTAAGATGGGGGGTCCAAGAGACCCAGTACTTC	CASSLRWGVQETQYF
many	TRBJ1-1	TRBV5-5	TRBD1	TGTGCCAGCAGCTTGGGGGACAGCCTTGAAGCTTTCTTT	CASSLGDSLEAFF
many	TRBJ1-2	TRBV20-1	TRBD1	TGCAGTGCTAGAAATCCCGGGACAGATAACTATGGCTACACCTTC	CSARNPGTDNYGYTF
many	TRBJ1-5	TRBV19	NA	TGTGCCAGTAGTATAGGGGGGGCGCCGAATCAGCCCCAGCATTTT	CASSIGGAPNQPQHF
many	TRBJ1-3	TRBV13	TRBD1	TGTGCCAGCAGCTCGGGACAGGCTGGAAACACCATATATTTT	CASSSGQAGNTIYF
NA	TRBJ2-1	TRBV11-2	NA	TGTGCCAGCAGCTTAGGAAGGGGGGGAAGCGGTGAGCAGTTCTTC	CASSLGRGGSGEQFF
many	TRBJ2-5	TRBV6-1	TRBD1	TGTGCCAGCAGTGAAGGCAGGGGGTTAGAGACCCAGTACTTC	CASSEGRGLETQYF
many	TRBJ1-1	TRBV7-8	NA	TGTGCCAGCAGCGTTACAGCGTTGAACACTGAAGCTTTCTTT	CASSVTALNTEAFF
many	TRBJ1-1	TRBV2	TRBD1	TGTGCCAGCGGAGGGGGCAGGGCCTTTGGGGAAGCTTTCTTT	CASGGGRAFGEAFF
many	TRBJ1-5	TRBV28	TRBD1	TGTGCCACCAGGGGAGGTGGGACAGTCTATCAGCCCCAGCATTTT	CATRGGGTVYQPQHF
many	TRBJ2-7	TRBV3-1	TRBD2	TGTGCCAGCAGCCGGGGGGGCGAGCAGTACTTC	CASSRGGEQYF
NA	TRBJ2-4	TRBV19	NA	TGTGCCAGTAGTCCGACAGGGAGGGGAAACATTCAGTACTTC	CASSPTGRGNIQYF
many	TRBJ2-1	TRBV20-1	NA	TGCAGTGCTAGAGATCTGGGGGGGCCCTTCTATGAGCAGTTCTTC	CSARDLGGPFYEQFF
many	TRBJ1-2	TRBV11-2	TRBD1	TGTGCCAGCACCCCCATTGGGACAGTATTTTACTATGGCTACACCTTC	CASTPIGTVFYYGYTF
many	TRBJ1-1	TRBV20-1	TRBD1	TGCAGTGCTAAAAGACAGGGGGTGATATTTGAAGCTTTCTTT	CSAKRQGVIFEAFF
many	TRBJ1-1	TRBV2	TRBD1	TGTGCCAGCAGTGTTGCAGGGGGCAGTTCCGGCACTGAAGCTTTCTTT	CASSVAGGSSGTEAFF
many	TRBJ2-7	TRBV3-1	TRBD2	TGTGCCAGCAGCCAAGCTGCTGCGGGGGGGCTTCGGGAGCAGTACTTC	CASSQAAAGGLREQYF
NA	TRBJ2-7	TRBV7-9	TRBD1	TGTGCCAGCAGCTACACCGGGACAGGGGTACGCGAGCAGTACTTC	CASSYTGTGVREQYF
many	TRBJ2-5	TRBV3-1	TRBD2	TGTGCCAGCAGCCCGGGAATTAGCGGGGGGAATCAAGAGACCCAGTACTTC	CASSPGISGGNQETQYF
many	TRBJ1-1	TRBV6-5	NA	TGTGCCAGCAGCTACTCAGAAGCGAACACTGAAGCTTTCTTT	CASSYSEANTEAFF
many	TRBJ1-5	TRBV6-1	TRBD1	TGTGCCAGCAGAAGGGACAGATTTAGCAATCAGCCCCAGCATTTT	CASRRDRFSNQPQHF
few	TRBJ1-2	TRBV29-1	NA	TGCAGCGGTGAAGGCCAGGACGGGAGCTACACCTTC	CSGEGQDGSYTF
many	TRBJ1-4	TRBV20-1	NA	TGCAGTGCTAGAGTGTGGCAGTCTAATGAAAAACTGTTTTTT	CSARVWQSNEKLFF
many	TRBJ1-5	TRBV19	TRBD1	TGTGCCAGTAGCCAGACAGGGGGCGCGGGACAGCCCCAGCATTTT	CASSQTGGAGQPQHF
many	TRBJ2-6	TRBV6-2/TRBV6-3	NA	TGTGCCAGCCGAACCTCTGGGGCCAACGTCCTGACTTTC	CASRTSGANVLTF
many	TRBJ1-2	TRBV15	NA	TGTGCCACCAGCAAGGGGACCGCGGGGCGCTATGGCTACACCTTC	CATSKGTAGRYGYTF
many	TRBJ1-1	TRBV15	TRBD1	TGTGCCACCAGCAGAGATCGGGGGACAGGGACAGCTTTCTTT	CATSRDRGTGTAFF
NA	TRBJ1-3	TRBV11-2	NA	TGTGCCGGCAGCTTAAACGTCGGAAACACCATATATTTT	CAGSLNVGNTIYF
many	TRBJ1-2	TRBV20-1	NA	TGCAGTGCCACGGACGGAGGGAATGGCTACACCTTC	CSATDGGNGYTF
many	TRBJ2-3	TRBV5-1	NA	TGCGCCAGCAGAGGGGACGGGGCAGATACGCAGTATTTT	CASRGDGADTQYF
many	TRBJ2-5	TRBV2	NA	TGTGCCAGCACCTTAGATTCAGGGTGGGAGACCCAGTACTTC	CASTLDSGWETQYF
NA	TRBJ2-1	TRBV7-2	NA	TGTGCCAGCAGCTTAGCTTTTGGGGCGTCGGGCCACAATGAGCAGTTCTTC	CASSLAFGASGHNEQFF
many	TRBJ1-2	TRBV5-4	NA	TGTGCCAGCAGCCCTGGGACATCGCCGGGGGATGGCTACACCTTC	CASSPGTSPGDGYTF
NA	TRBJ2-5	TRBV5-1	TRBD1	TGTGCCAGCAGCTCGTACACGACAGGGTCCGAGACCCAGTACTTC	CASSSYTTGSETQYF
NA	TRBJ1-1	TRBV5-1	NA	TGTGCCAGCAGCTTGGAGGCGGGCAGGTTTGAGTTGAAGGACACTGAAGCTTTCTTT	CASSLEAGRFELKDTEAFF
many	TRBJ1-1	TRBV29-1	TRBD1	TGCAGCGTGCGACAGGGAAACACTGAAGCTTTCTTT	CSVRQGNTEAFF
many	TRBJ2-3	TRBV12-5	TRBD1	TGTGCTAGTGATTCCGCGGGGACAGGGATTAGCACAGATACGCAGTATTTT	CASDSAGTGISTDTQYF
few	TRBJ2-3	TRBV10-3	TRBD2	TGTGCCATCAGTGAGTCTTTCGGCGGGGGGGGCACAGATACGCAGTATTTT	CAISESFGGGGTDTQYF
many	TRBJ1-1	TRBV20-1	TRBD1	TGCAGTGCTAGAGATTATAAGGGGGCGCTGAACACTGAAGCTTTCTTT	CSARDYKGALNTEAFF
many	TRBJ2-5	TRBV18	TRBD1	TGTGCCAGCTCACCCGACAGGGCCTCCCAAGAGACCCAGTACTTC	CASSPDRASQETQYF
few	TRBJ2-2	TRBV27	NA	TGTGCCAGCAGTTTATCCAGCCATCAAACTGACAGGATCGCCGGGGAGCTGTTTTTT	CASSLSSHQTDRIAGELFF
many	TRBJ2-1	TRBV20-1	TRBD2	TGCAGTGCTAAAGACCGGACTAGCGGGGCCCTACGCAATGAGCAGTTCTTC	CSAKDRTSGALRNEQFF
many	TRBJ1-2	TRBV2	NA	TGTGCCAGCAGTGAGGAGGTTAACTATGGCTACACCTTC	CASSEEVNYGYTF
few	TRBJ2-2	TRBV6-1	NA	TGTGCCAGCAGTGAAGCAGGGGCCGGGGAGCTGTTTTTT	CASSEAGAGELFF
many	TRBJ1-2	TRBV7-9	TRBD1	TGTGCCAGCAGCCCAGGGGGCGCGAGGGGAGGCTACACCTTC	CASSPGGARGGYTF
NA	TRBJ2-1	TRBV27	NA	TGTGCCAGCAGTTCGAAACACAGTGGCTCCTACAATGAGCAGTTCTTC	CASSSKHSGSYNEQFF